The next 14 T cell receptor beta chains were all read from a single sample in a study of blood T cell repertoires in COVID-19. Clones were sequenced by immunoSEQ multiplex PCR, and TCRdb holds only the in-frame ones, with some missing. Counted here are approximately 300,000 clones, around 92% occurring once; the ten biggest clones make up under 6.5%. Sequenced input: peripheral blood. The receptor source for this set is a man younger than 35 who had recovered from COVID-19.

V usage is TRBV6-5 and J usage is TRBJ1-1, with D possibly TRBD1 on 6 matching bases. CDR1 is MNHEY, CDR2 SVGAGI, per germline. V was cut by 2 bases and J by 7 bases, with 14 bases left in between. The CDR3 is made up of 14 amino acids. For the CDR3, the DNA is TGTGCCAGCAGTTACGTCGGGACACCTTATGAAGCTTTCTTT. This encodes CASSYVGTPYEAFF.

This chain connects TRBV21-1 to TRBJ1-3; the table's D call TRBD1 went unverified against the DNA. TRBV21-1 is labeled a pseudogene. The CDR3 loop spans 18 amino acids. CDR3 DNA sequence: TGTGCCAGCAGCGATCGACAGGGGGCGCGTTCCTCTGGAAACACCATATATTTT. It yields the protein CASSDRQGARSSGNTIYF.

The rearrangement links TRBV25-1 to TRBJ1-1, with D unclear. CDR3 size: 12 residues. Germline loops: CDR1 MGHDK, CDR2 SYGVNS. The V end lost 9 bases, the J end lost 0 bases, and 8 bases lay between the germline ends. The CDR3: CASSGMNTEAFF. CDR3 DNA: TGTGCCAGTTCCGGGATGAACACTGAAGCTTTCTTT. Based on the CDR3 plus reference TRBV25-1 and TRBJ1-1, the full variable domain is EADIYQTPRYLVIGTGKKITLECSQTMGHDKMYWYQQDPGMELHLIHYSYGVNSTEKGDLSSESTVSRIRTEHFPLTLESARPSHTSQYLCASSGMNTEAFFGQGTRLTVV.

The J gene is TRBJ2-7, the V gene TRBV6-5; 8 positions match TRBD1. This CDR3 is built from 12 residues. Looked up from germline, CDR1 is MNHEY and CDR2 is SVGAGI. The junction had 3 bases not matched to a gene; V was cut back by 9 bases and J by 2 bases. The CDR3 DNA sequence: TGTGCCAGTGGGACAGGCCCCTACGAGCAGTACTTC. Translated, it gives CASGTGPYEQYF.

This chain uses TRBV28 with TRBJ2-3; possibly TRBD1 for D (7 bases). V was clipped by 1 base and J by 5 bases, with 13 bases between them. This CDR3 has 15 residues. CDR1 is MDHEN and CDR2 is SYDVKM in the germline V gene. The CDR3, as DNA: TGTGCCAGCAGTTTATTGGAGGGGGCGCGAGATACGCAGTATTTT. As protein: CASSLLEGARDTQYF.

The DNA for the CDR3 is TGTGCCAGCAGTTTAGGGGGGGGCAGCTCCTACGAGCAGTACTTC. Translation: CASSLGGGSSYEQYF. V is TRBV27 and J is TRBJ2-7, with D possibly being TRBD2 (7 bases). The V gene lost 2 bases and the J gene lost 0 bases, with 11 bases spanning the gap. Germline CDR1 is MNHEY and CDR2 is SMNVEV (reference sequence). The CDR3 is made up of 15 amino acids.

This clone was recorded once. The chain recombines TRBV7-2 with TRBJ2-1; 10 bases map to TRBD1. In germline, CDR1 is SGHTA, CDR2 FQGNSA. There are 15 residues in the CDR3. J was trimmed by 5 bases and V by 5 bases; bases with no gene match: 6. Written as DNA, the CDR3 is TGTGCCAGCAGCCACGACAGGGGGCGCGACAATGAGCAGTTCTTC. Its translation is CASSHDRGRDNEQFF.

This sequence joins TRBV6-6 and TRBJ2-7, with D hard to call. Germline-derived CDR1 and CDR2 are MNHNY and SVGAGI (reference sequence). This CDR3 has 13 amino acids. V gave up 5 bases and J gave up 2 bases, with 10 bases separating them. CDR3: CASSKPPTYEQYF. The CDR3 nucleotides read TGTGCCAGCAGTAAGCCCCCAACCTACGAGCAGTACTTC.

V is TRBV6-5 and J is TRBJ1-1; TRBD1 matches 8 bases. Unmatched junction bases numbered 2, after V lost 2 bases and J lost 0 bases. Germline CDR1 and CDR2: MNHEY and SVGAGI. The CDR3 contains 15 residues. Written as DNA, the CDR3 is TGTGCCAGCAGTTACAGGGGACAGGTGAACACTGAAGCTTTCTTT. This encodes CASSYRGQVNTEAFF.

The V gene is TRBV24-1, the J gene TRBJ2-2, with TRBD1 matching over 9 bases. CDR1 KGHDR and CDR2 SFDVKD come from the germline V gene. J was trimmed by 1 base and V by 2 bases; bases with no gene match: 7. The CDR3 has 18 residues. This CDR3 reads CATSDSPTGGLNTGELFF. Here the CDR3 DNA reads TGTGCCACCAGTGATTCCCCGACAGGGGGATTGAACACCGGGGAGCTGTTTTTT.

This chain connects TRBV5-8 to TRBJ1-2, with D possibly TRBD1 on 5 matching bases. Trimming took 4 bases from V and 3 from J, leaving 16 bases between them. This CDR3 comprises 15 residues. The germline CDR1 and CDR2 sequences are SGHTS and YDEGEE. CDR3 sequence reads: CASSPGTLLDYGYTF. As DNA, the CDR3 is TGTGCCAGCAGCCCGGGGACTCTTCTAGACTATGGCTACACCTTC.

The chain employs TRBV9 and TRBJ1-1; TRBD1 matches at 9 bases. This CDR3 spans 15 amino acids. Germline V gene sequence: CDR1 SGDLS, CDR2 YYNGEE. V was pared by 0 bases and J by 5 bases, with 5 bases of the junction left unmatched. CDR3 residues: CASSVEGQGRTEAFF. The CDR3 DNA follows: TGTGCCAGCAGCGTAGAGGGACAGGGAAGAACTGAAGCTTTCTTT. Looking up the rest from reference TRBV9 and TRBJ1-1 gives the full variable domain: DSGVTQTPKHLITATGQRVTLRCSPRSGDLSVYWYQQSLDQGLQFLIQYYNGEERAKGNILERFSAQQFPDLHSELNLSSLELGDSALYFCASSVEGQGRTEAFFGQGTRLTVV.

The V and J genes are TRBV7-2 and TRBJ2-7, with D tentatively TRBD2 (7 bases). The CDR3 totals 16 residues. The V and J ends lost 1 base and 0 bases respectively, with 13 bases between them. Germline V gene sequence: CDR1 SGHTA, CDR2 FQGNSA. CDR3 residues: CASSLVGGGGSYEQYF. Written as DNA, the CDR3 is TGTGCCAGCAGCTTAGTGGGGGGAGGGGGCTCCTACGAGCAGTACTTC.

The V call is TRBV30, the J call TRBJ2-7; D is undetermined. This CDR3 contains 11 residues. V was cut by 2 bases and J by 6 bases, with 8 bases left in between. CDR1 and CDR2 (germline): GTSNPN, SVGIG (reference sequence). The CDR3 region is CAWSLSGEQYF. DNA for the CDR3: TGTGCCTGGAGTCTGTCGGGCGAGCAGTACTTC.